This T cell receptor beta chain derives from a study of T cells after somatic rescue of genetic block. The CDR3 runs to 16 residues. V shed 2 bases and J 9 bases; nucleotides not matched to a gene: 11. Germline V lookup: CDR1 MGHDK, CDR2 SYGVNS. This table comes from immunoSEQ multiplex PCR, and its TCRdb copy is limited to in-frame clones, with some not included. The table has tens of thousands of clones, approximately 91% seen once; the top ten hold approximately 3%. The material sequenced was peripheral blood mononuclear cells (PBMCs). This clonotype was sampled from a man between 25 and 39 years old. The chain is built from TRBV25-1 and TRBJ2-1, with 9 bases fitting TRBD1. The DNA for the CDR3 is TGTGCCAGCAGTGAAACAGGACAGGGGCATTGGTTTGAGCAGTTCTTC. Translation: CASSETGQGHWFEQFF.